The 13 T cell receptor beta chains listed next were all sequenced from one sample in a study of siplizumab effects on memory and regulatory T cells. Repertoires were generated with immunoSEQ multiplex PCR, while TCRdb's copy carries only in-frame clones and drops some. The table shows about 100,000 clones, with 94% occurring only once. Sample: non-Treg CD4+ T cells sorted from blood. The receptors here all came from a human donor in good health.

This clone was found once. V gene TRBV9 combines with J gene TRBJ2-2; 7 bases align to TRBD2. This CDR3 has 16 residues. Trimming cost V 0 bases and J 6 bases; bases outside gene matches: 8. CDR1 is SGDLS, CDR2 YYNGEE, per germline. In nucleotides, the CDR3 is TGTGCCAGCAGCGTAGCTTCCGGGAGGTCGGCCGGGGAGCTGTTTTTT. Its protein is CASSVASGRSAGELFF.

Here the CDR3 reads CASSPDFAGSNNEQFF. The CDR3 bases are TGTGCCAGCAGCCCCGATTTCGCAGGTTCGAACAATGAGCAGTTCTTC. The chain couples TRBV11-2 to TRBJ2-1; D remains unclear. Germline CDR1 and CDR2: SGHAT and FQNNGV. Trimming removed 5 bases from V and 5 bases from J, with 19 bases in between. The CDR3 covers 16 residues.

The chain's CDR3 is CSVEGGEYSYNEQFF. DNA of the CDR3: TGCAGCGTTGAAGGGGGGGAGTACTCCTACAATGAGCAGTTCTTC. The chain employs TRBV29-1 and TRBJ2-1; D is perhaps TRBD2 (6 bases). CDR1 and CDR2 (germline): SQVTM, ANQGSEA. The CDR3 totals 15 residues. Trimming took off 1 base at V and 0 bases at J, with 10 bases between the two ends.

The rearrangement uses TRBV21-1 and TRBJ2-5; the D call of TRBD1 is as the table states it, not checked on the DNA. TRBV21-1 is flagged as a pseudogene. The CDR3 is 14 residues long. CDR3 loop: CASSDGDSKETQYF. The CDR3 nucleotides are TGTGCCAGCAGCGATGGGGACAGCAAAGAGACCCAGTACTTC.

The chain links TRBV5-4 to TRBJ2-3; D is perhaps TRBD2 (6 bases). The CDR3 extends over 15 amino acids. The V gene's germline CDR1 is SGHNT and CDR2 YYREEE (reference sequence). Trimming cost V 1 base and J 3 bases, with 12 bases left between them. The CDR3 loop is CASSLSRERTDTQYF. The CDR3 region has the DNA TGTGCCAGCAGCTTGTCGCGGGAACGGACAGATACGCAGTATTTT. The whole variable domain, remainder taken from reference TRBV5-4 and TRBJ2-3, is ETGVTQSPTHLIKTRGQQVTLRCSSQSGHNTVSWYQQALGQGPQFIFQYYREEENGRGNFPPRFSGLQFPNYSSELNVNALELDDSALYLCASSLSRERTDTQYFGPGTRLTVL.

V and J are TRBV28 and TRBJ2-4; no reliable D call. Trimming pared 6 bases from V and 1 base from J, leaving 7 bases between. The CDR3 is 13 amino acids. Germline lookup yields CDR1 MDHEN and CDR2 SYDVKM. The DNA of the CDR3 is TGTGCCAGCAGCCGTTACGCCAAAAACATTCAGTACTTC. It is translated as CASSRYAKNIQYF.

The chain joins TRBV12-2 to TRBJ1-2. TRBV12-2 is a pseudogene segment. The CDR3 has 15 residues. CDR3: CASRLWWTKNYGYTF. The CDR3 region has the DNA TGTGCAAGTCGCTTATGGTGGACCAAAAACTATGGCTACACCTTC.

The chain joins TRBV7-2 to TRBJ2-3; D remains unclear. The germline V and J ends were trimmed by 4 bases and 0 bases, with 8 bases remaining between them. The germline V gene has CDR1 SGHTA and CDR2 FQGNSA. The CDR3 runs 14 residues. CDR3 amino acids: CASSYLMSTDTQYF. As DNA, the CDR3 is TGTGCCAGCAGCTACCTAATGAGCACAGATACGCAGTATTTT.

V usage is TRBV7-8 and J usage is TRBJ1-2; D remains unclear. CDR3 length: 14 residues. Germline-derived CDR1 and CDR2 are SGHVS and FQNEAQ. V was clipped by 2 bases and J by 4 bases, with 11 bases between them. This CDR3 is CASSLNSVAYGYTF. The CDR3 nucleotides read TGTGCCAGCAGCTTAAATTCGGTGGCCTATGGCTACACCTTC.

The V gene is TRBV10-3, the J gene TRBJ2-7; the match to TRBD1 covers 8 bases. Germline V gene sequence: CDR1 ENHRY, CDR2 SYGVKD. The CDR3 has 14 residues. V lost 11 bases to trimming and J lost 10 bases; unmatched junction nucleotides: 19. The CDR3 coding sequence is TGTGCCGCTCAACCCGGACAGGGAATAGGGGGCCAGTACTTC. Encoded protein: CAAQPGQGIGGQYF.

The chain carries TRBV19 and TRBJ2-1, with TRBD2 matching 12 bases. The trim removed 1 base at V and 6 bases at J, leaving 25 bases unmatched. This CDR3 is 23 amino acids long. Germline V gene sequence: CDR1 LNHDA, CDR2 SQIVND (reference sequence). In DNA form, the CDR3 reads TGTGCCAGTAGTATAGTTCGCGGTCACGGGCCGGGGCTAGCGGGAGGGCCAGCCAATGAGCAGTTCTTC. Translation: CASSIVRGHGPGLAGGPANEQFF.

V is TRBV19 and J is TRBJ2-3; 9 positions match TRBD1. The CDR3 is 15 residues long. The V gene end was trimmed by 6 bases and the J gene end by 2 bases; junction bases not matched to a gene: 6. In germline, CDR1 is LNHDA, CDR2 SQIVND (reference sequence). The CDR3 region is CASSATGGSTDTQYF. CDR3 nucleotide sequence: TGTGCCAGTAGCGCGACAGGGGGTTCCACAGATACGCAGTATTTT.

This clone was seen once. The rearrangement joins TRBV28 to TRBJ1-4; 7 bases agree with TRBD1. This CDR3 comprises 15 residues. V trimming: 1 base; J trimming: 7 bases; junction bases outside the gene matches: 6. Germline CDR1 and CDR2: MDHEN and SYDVKM. In DNA form, the CDR3 reads TGTGCCAGCAGTTTATCGGTGGCAGGGGGTGAAAAACTGTTTTTT. Translated, it gives CASSLSVAGGEKLFF.